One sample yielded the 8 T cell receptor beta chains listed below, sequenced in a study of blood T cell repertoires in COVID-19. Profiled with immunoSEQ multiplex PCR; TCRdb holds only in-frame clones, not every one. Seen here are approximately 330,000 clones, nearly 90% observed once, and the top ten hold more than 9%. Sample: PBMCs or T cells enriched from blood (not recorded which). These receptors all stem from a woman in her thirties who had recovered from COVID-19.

The CDR3 protein is CASSLSRDVYEQYF. In DNA, the CDR3 is TGTGCCAGCAGCTTATCACGGGATGTCTACGAGCAGTACTTC. This chain links TRBV7-2 with TRBJ2-7, with D possibly being TRBD2 (5 bases). Deletions cut 2 bases from V and 3 bases from J, with 11 bases between. The germline gives CDR1 SGHTA, CDR2 FQGNSA. This CDR3 is built from 14 residues.

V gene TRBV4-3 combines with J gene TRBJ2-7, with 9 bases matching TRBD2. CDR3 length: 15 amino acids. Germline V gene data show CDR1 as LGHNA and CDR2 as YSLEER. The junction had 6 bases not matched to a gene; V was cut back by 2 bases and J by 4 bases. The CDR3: CASSQSSGDYYEQYF. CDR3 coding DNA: TGCGCCAGCAGCCAATCTAGCGGGGACTATTACGAGCAGTACTTC.

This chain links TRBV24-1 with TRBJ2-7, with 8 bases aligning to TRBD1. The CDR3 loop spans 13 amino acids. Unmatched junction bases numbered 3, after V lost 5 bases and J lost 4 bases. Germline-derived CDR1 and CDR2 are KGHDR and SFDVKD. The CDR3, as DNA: TGTGCCACCAGTGGGACAGGGACTTACGAGCAGTACTTC. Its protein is CATSGTGTYEQYF.

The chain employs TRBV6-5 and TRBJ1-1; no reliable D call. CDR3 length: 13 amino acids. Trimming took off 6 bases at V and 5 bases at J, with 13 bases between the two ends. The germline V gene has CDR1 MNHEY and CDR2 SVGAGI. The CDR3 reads CASSRFRTTEAFF. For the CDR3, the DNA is TGTGCCAGCAGCCGGTTTAGAACTACTGAAGCTTTCTTT.

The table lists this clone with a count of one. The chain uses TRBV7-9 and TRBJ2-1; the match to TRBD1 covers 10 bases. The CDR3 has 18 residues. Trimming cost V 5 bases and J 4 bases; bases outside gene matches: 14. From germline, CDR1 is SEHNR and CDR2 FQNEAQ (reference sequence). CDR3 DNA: TGTGCCAGCAGCCTCTTGAGTCATGACAGGGGGCGATACAATGAGCAGTTCTTC. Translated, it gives CASSLLSHDRGRYNEQFF. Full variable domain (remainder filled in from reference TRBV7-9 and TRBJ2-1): DTGVSQNPRHKITKRGQNVTFRCDPISEHNRLYWYRQTLGQGPEFLTYFQNEAQLEKSRLLSDRFSAERPKGSFSTLEIQRTEQGDSAMYLCASSLLSHDRGRYNEQFFGPGTRLTVL.

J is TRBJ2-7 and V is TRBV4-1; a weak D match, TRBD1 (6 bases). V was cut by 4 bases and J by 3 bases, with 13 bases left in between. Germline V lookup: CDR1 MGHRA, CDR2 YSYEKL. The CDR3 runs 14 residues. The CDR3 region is CASSPSGGGYEQYF. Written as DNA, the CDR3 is TGCGCCAGCAGCCCCTCTGGGGGCGGCTACGAGCAGTACTTC.

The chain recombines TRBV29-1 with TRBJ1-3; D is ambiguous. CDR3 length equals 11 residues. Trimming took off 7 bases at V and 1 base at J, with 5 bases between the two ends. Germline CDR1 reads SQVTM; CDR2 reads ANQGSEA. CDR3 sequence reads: CSAPSGNTIYF. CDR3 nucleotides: TGCAGCGCGCCTTCTGGAAACACCATATATTTT.

The CDR3: CASSHTPVTGNQETQYF. The CDR3 nucleotides are TGTGCCAGCAGCCACACACCCGTGACGGGAAACCAAGAGACCCAGTACTTC. The V gene is TRBV4-2, the J gene TRBJ2-5; tentative D call: TRBD2 (5 bases). Germline V gives CDR1 LGHNA, CDR2 YNFKEQ. V shed 3 bases and J shed 0 bases, with 17 bases lying between them. The CDR3 has 17 residues.